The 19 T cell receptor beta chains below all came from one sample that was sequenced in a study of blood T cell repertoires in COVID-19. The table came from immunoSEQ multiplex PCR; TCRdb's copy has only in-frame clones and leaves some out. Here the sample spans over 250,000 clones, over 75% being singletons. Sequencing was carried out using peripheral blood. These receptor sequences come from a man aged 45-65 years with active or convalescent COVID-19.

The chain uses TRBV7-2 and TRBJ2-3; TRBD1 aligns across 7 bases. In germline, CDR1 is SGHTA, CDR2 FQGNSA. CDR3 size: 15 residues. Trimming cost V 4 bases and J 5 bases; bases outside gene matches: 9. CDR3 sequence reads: CASSSRGQFRDTQYF. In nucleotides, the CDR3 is TGTGCCAGCAGCTCCAGGGGACAGTTTCGAGATACGCAGTATTTT.

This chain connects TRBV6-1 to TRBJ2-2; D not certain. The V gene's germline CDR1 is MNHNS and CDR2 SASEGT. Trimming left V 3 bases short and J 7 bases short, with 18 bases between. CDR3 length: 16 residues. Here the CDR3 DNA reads TGTGCCAGCAGTGATCCCCGGCGGTTCCTTGACGGGGAGCTGTTTTTT. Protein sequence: CASSDPRRFLDGELFF.

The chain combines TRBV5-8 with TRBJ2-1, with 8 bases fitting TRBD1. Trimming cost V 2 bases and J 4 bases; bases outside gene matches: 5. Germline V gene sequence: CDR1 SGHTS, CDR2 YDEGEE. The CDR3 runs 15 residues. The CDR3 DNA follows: TGTGCCAGCAGCTTACGGACAGGGCGATACAATGAGCAGTTCTTC. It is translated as CASSLRTGRYNEQFF.

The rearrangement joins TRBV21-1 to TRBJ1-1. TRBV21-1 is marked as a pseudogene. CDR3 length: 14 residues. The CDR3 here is CASSKRGGDPRAFF. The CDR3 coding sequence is TGTGCCAGCAGCAAGCGGGGGGGCGACCCCAGGGCTTTCTTT.

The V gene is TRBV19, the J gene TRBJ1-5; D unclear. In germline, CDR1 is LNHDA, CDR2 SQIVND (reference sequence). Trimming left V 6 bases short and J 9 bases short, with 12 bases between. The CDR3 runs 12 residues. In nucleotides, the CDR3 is TGTGCCAGTAGGGACGGGATTCGGCCCCAGCATTTT. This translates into CASRDGIRPQHF.

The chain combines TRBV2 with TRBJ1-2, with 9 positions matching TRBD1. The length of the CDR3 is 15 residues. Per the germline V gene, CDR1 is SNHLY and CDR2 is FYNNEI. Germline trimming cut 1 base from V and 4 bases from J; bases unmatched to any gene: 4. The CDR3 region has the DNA TGTGCCAGCAGTGAAGGAACAGGGGGCGGCTATGGCTACACCTTC. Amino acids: CASSEGTGGGYGYTF.

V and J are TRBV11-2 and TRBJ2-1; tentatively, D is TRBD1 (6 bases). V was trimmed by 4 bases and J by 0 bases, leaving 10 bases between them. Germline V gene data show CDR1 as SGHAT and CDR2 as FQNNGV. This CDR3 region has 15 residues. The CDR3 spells CASSSGQSSYNEQFF. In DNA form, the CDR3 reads TGTGCCAGCAGCTCGGGACAAAGCTCCTACAATGAGCAGTTCTTC.

CDR3 DNA sequence: TGTGCCAGCAGTTACTCAGGGGTCCGGACTGAAGCTTTCTTT. Translating gives CASSYSGVRTEAFF. The chain combines TRBV6-5 with TRBJ1-1, with D possibly matching TRBD1 (5 bases). The CDR3 has 14 amino acids. Deletions cut 0 bases from V and 5 bases from J, with 10 bases between. The germline V gene encodes CDR1 MNHEY and CDR2 SVGAGI.

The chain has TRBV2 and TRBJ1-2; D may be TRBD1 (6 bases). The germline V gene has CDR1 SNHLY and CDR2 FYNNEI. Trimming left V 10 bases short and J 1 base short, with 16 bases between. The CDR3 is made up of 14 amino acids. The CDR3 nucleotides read TGTGCCACCAACCGGGACACCGATAACTATGGCTACACCTTC. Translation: CATNRDTDNYGYTF.

The CDR3 sequence is CASSPRAWTDEAFF. DNA for the CDR3: TGTGCCAGCAGCCCTCGCGCGTGGACAGATGAAGCTTTCTTT. The chain carries TRBV9 and TRBJ1-1, with a tentative D call TRBD1 (6 bases). CDR1 SGDLS and CDR2 YYNGEE come from the germline V gene. Between the trimmed V and J ends, which lost 4 bases and 7 bases, there was a span of 17 bases. This CDR3 comprises 14 residues. The whole variable domain, remainder taken from reference TRBV9 and TRBJ1-1, is DSGVTQTPKHLITATGQRVTLRCSPRSGDLSVYWYQQSLDQGLQFLIQYYNGEERAKGNILERFSAQQFPDLHSELNLSSLELGDSALYFCASSPRAWTDEAFFGQGTRLTVV.

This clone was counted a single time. In DNA, the CDR3 is TGTGCCTGGAGCGCTAGGCGTGAGCAGTTCTTC. It yields the protein CAWSARREQFF. The rearrangement links TRBV30 to TRBJ2-1; no clear D. This CDR3 has 11 residues. V was clipped by 3 bases and J by 9 bases, with 9 bases between them. Germline CDR1 GTSNPN, CDR2 SVGIG (reference sequence).

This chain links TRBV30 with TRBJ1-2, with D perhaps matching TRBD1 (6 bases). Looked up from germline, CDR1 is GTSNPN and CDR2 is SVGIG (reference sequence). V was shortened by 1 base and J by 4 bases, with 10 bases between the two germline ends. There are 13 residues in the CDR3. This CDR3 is CAWSDGQSYGYTF. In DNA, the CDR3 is TGTGCCTGGAGTGACGGACAGAGCTATGGCTACACCTTC.

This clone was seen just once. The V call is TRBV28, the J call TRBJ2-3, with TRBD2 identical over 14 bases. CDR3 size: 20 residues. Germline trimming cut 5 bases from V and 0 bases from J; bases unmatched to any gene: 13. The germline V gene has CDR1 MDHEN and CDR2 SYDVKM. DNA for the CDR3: TGTGCCAGCAGTCGAGGGTTCTTGACTAGCGGGAGGGATAGCACAGATACGCAGTATTTT. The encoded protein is CASSRGFLTSGRDSTDTQYF. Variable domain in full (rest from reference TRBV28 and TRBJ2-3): DVKVTQSSRYLVKRTGEKVFLECVQDMDHENMFWYRQDPGLGLRLIYFSYDVKMKEKGDIPEGYSVSREKKERFSLILESASTNQTSMYLCASSRGFLTSGRDSTDTQYFGPGTRLTVL.

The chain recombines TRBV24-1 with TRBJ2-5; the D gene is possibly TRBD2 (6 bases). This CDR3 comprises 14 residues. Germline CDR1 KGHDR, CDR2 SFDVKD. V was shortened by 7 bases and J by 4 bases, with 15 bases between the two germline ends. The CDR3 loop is CATRPEGRGETQYF. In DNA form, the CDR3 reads TGTGCCACCAGGCCCGAGGGGCGGGGAGAGACCCAGTACTTC.

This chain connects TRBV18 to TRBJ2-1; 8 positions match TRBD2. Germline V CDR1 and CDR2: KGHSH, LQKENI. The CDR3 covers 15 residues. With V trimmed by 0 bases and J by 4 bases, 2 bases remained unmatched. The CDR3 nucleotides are TGTGCCAGCTCACCACCGACGGGAGGGTACAATGAGCAGTTCTTC. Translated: CASSPPTGGYNEQFF.

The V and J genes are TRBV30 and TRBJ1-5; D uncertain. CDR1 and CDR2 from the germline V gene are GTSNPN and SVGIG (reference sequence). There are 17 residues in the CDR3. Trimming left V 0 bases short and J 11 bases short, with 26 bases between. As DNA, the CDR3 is TGTGCCTGGAGTGTGGCCCGGGGATCCTATAGCAATGCGACCCAGCATTTT. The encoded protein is CAWSVARGSYSNATQHF.

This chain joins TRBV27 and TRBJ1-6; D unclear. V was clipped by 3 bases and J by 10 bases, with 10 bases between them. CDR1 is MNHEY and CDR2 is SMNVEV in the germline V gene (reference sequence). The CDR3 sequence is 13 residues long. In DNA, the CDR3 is TGTGCCAGCAGTTTGACCCGGGAATCACCCCTCCACTTT. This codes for CASSLTRESPLHF.

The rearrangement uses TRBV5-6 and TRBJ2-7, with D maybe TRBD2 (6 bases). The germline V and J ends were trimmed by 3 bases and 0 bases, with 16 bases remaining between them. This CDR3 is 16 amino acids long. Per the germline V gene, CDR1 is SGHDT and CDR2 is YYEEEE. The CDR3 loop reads CASSWKSGLSSYEQYF. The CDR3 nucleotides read TGTGCCAGCAGCTGGAAGAGCGGGTTAAGCTCCTACGAGCAGTACTTC.

CDR3 residues: CASSSSGSETNYGYTF. The CDR3 DNA reads as TGTGCCAGCAGCTCCTCGGGGTCTGAGACTAACTATGGCTACACCTTC. The chain recombines TRBV7-9 with TRBJ1-2; D gene unclear. Trimming removed 4 bases from V and 0 bases from J, with 15 bases in between. This CDR3 is 16 amino acids long. Germline CDR1 and CDR2: SEHNR and FQNEAQ (reference sequence).